This TCR beta chain was retrieved from a study of blood T cell repertoires in COVID-19. Whole-study context: The samples span acute and convalescent COVID-19 from the United States, Italy and Spain. PBMCs, B-cell-depleted T cells, or T cells provided the cDNA or gDNA that made up the material.

From germline, CDR1 is KGHSH and CDR2 LQKENI. This CDR3 spans 14 amino acids. V lost 1 base, J lost 5 bases, and 11 bases lay in between. As originally analysed: Scientists estimated how many nucleated cells there were by amplifying reference gene primers. TCRdb's copy holds only in-frame clones and misses some; the assay was immunoSEQ multiplex PCR. D and trimming come from the DNA, and the V and J calls and clone size come from that table. This sample carries more than 90,000 clones, less than 85% of them seen once, and the ten largest clones take about 2.7%. This clone has more than one count but fewer than ten.

The genes are TRBV18 and TRBJ1-1; TRBD1 might be the D (5 bases). This clonotype was sampled from a man aged 50-59 years with acute or convalescent COVID-19. The sequenced material came from peripheral blood. The CDR3 DNA follows: TGTGCCAGCTCACCACTTGTCAGGGAAACTGAAGCTTTCTTT. Amino acid sequence: CASSPLVRETEAFF.